Listed here are 8 T cell receptor beta chains from one sample, sequenced in a study of graft-versus-host responses after intestinal transplantation. The table came from immunoSEQ multiplex PCR; TCRdb's copy has only in-frame clones and leaves some out. The data hold roughly 45,000 clones, with roughly 94% observed a single time. This material consisted of PBMCs, taken around 330 days after intestinal transplant. Receptor source: a human patient who received an intestinal transplant, so some T cells may come from the graft donor.

This chain links TRBV29-1 with TRBJ1-5; 11 positions match TRBD1. The CDR3 runs to 14 residues. The V and J ends lost 4 bases and 4 bases, in that order; junction bases with no gene match: 3. Germline lookup yields CDR1 SQVTM and CDR2 ANQGSEA. The CDR3, as DNA: TGCAGCGTTGGGGACAGGGGGTTAAATCAGCCCCAGCATTTT. Its translation: CSVGDRGLNQPQHF.

This clone was seen a few times. This rearrangement joins TRBV7-9 to TRBJ1-4; the D gene is possibly TRBD1 (5 bases). The CDR3 covers 14 residues. Trimming shortened V by 10 bases and J by 8 bases, and 20 bases separated the two germline ends. Germline loops: CDR1 SEHNR, CDR2 FQNEAQ (reference sequence). CDR3 amino acids: CAIPHEGLREKLFF. CDR3 nucleotide sequence: TGTGCCATCCCACATGAGGGGTTACGGGAAAAACTGTTTTTT.

V usage is TRBV4-1 and J usage is TRBJ2-1, with D possibly being TRBD1 or TRBD2 (6 bases each). The CDR3 is 15 residues long. Germline values: CDR1 MGHRA, CDR2 YSYEKL. Trimming shortened V by 1 base and J by 1 base, and 8 bases separated the two germline ends. The CDR3 here is CASSQGGGSYNEQFF. The CDR3 DNA is TGCGCCAGCAGCCAAGGAGGGGGGTCCTACAATGAGCAGTTCTTC.

The rearrangement uses TRBV2 and TRBJ2-2; the match to TRBD2 covers 9 bases. This CDR3 region has 17 residues. Germline trimming cut 10 bases from V and 0 bases from J; bases unmatched to any gene: 12. CDR1 is SNHLY and CDR2 is FYNNEI in the germline V gene. The DNA of the CDR3 is TGTGCCACCGGAGGGGCTAGCGGGGATCCGAACACCGGGGAGCTGTTTTTT. Amino acids: CATGGASGDPNTGELFF.

This chain uses TRBV11-2 with TRBJ1-3; weak D call: TRBD1 (5 bases). V was cut by 8 bases and J by 1 base, with 12 bases left in between. Looked up from germline, CDR1 is SGHAT and CDR2 is FQNNGV. The CDR3 loop spans 14 amino acids. The CDR3 is CASGTVVSGNTIYF. The CDR3 coding sequence is TGTGCCAGCGGGACGGTCGTTTCTGGAAACACCATATATTTT.

This chain connects TRBV2 to TRBJ2-5, with D hard to call. Trimming took 5 bases from V and 5 from J, leaving 9 bases between them. This CDR3 region has 12 residues. Germline V gene sequence: CDR1 SNHLY, CDR2 FYNNEI. For the CDR3, the DNA is TGTGCCAGCAGTACAGACCCCGAGACCCAGTACTTC. Encoded protein: CASSTDPETQYF. Full variable domain (outside the CDR3, taken from reference TRBV2 and TRBJ2-5): EPEVTQTPSHQVTQMGQEVILRCVPISNHLYFYWYRQILGQKVEFLVSFYNNEISEKSEIFDDQFSVERPDGSNFTLKIRSTKLEDSAMYFCASSTDPETQYFGPGTRLLVL.

The CDR3 reads CASMSFGNSPLHF. The CDR3 nucleotides are TGTGCCAGCATGTCATTTGGTAATTCACCCCTCCACTTT. This rearrangement joins TRBV28 to TRBJ1-6, with D unresolved. This CDR3 spans 13 amino acids. Trimming left V 7 bases short and J 6 bases short, with 10 bases between. Per germline, CDR1 MDHEN and CDR2 SYDVKM.

The rearrangement uses TRBV5-1 and TRBJ2-1; TRBD2 matches at 12 bases. Trimming took 4 bases from V and 7 from J; bases not matched to a gene: 12. Germline CDR1 and CDR2: SGHRS and YFSETQ. The CDR3 extends over 17 amino acids. DNA of the CDR3: TGCGCCAGCAGCCCTCAGCCCGGACTAGCGGGACAGAATGAGCAGTTCTTC. Translated, it gives CASSPQPGLAGQNEQFF.